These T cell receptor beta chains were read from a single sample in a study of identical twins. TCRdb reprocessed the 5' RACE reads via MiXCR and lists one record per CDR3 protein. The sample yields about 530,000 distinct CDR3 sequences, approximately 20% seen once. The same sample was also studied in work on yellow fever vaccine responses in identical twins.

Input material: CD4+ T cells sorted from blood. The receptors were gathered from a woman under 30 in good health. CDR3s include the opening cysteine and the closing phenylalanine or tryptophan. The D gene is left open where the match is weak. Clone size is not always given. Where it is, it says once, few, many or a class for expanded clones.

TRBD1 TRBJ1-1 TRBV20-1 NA TGCAGTGCTAGACGGGGACAGGGGGCCTCTGAAGCTTTCTTT CSARRGQGASEAFF
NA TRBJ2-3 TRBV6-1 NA TGTGCCAGCAGTGAATTGGTTGGTTGGGCAGATACGCAGTATTTT CASSELVGWADTQYF
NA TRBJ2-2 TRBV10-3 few TGTGCCATCAGTGAAGGGGCCCTCACCGGGGAGCTGTTTTTT CAISEGALTGELFF
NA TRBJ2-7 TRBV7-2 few TGTGCCAGCAACTTGGTTAGGGGGGGCTCCTACGAGCAGTACTTC CASNLVRGGSYEQYF
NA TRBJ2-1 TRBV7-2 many TGTGCCAGCAGCTTAGGACTAAACTTTTACAATGAGCAGTTCTTC CASSLGLNFYNEQFF
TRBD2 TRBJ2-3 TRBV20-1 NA TGCAGTGCTAGAAGGCCAGCGGGGGGGCCAAGAGATACGCAGTATTTT CSARRPAGGPRDTQYF
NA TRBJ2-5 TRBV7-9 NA TGTGCCAGCAGCTTAGCACCATCTTCGGGCCACCAAGAGACCCAGTACTTC CASSLAPSSGHQETQYF
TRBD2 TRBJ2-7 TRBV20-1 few TGCAGTGCTTCCCGGGAGGAGAGGAACGAGCAGTACTTC CSASREERNEQYF
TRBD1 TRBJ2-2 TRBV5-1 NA TGCGCCAGCAGCTTGGGCCCAGGGGGACCCGGGGAGCTGTTTTTT CASSLGPGGPGELFF
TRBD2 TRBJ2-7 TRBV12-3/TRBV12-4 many TGTGCCAGCAGTCCTCGACTAGCGGGGACCTACGAGCAGTACTTC CASSPRLAGTYEQYF
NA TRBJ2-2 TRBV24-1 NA TGTGCCACCAGTGATGGGGGGACTAACACCGGGGAGCTGTTTTTT CATSDGGTNTGELFF
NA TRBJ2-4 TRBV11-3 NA TGTGCCAGCAGCTTAGGACTCCTTCTTTCTGGAAACATTCAGTACTTC CASSLGLLLSGNIQYF
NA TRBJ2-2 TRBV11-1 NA TGTGCCAGCAGCTTAGGCGGGACAGCCACCGGGGAGCTGTTTTTT CASSLGGTATGELFF
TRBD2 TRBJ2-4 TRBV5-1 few TGCGCCAGCAGGGGCGGGACTAGCGACATTCAGTACTTC CASRGGTSDIQYF
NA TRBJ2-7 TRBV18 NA TGTGCCAGCTCACCGCAAAGTGAAGAGCAGTACTTC CASSPQSEEQYF
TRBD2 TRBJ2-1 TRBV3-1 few TGTGCCAGCAGCCAAGGGGGACTAGCGGGGGGGTTCTCCTACAATGAGCAGTTCTTC CASSQGGLAGGFSYNEQFF
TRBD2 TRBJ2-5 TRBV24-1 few TGTGCCACCAGTGAAGTCGGACGGGAGGAGGGAGAGACCCAGTACTTC CATSEVGREEGETQYF
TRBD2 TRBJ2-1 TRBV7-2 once TGTGCCAGCAGCACGCGGACTAGCGGGAGTAGAAATGAGCAGATCTTC CASSTRTSGSRNEQIF
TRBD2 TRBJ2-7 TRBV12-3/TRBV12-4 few TGTGCCAGCAGTTTAGGACTAGCGGGAGGGAAATACGAGCAGTACTTC CASSLGLAGGKYEQYF
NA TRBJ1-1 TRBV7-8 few TGTGCCAGCAGCTTAGGGGCGTACAGGGACACTGAAGCTTTCTTT CASSLGAYRDTEAFF
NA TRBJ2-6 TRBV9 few TGTGCCAGCAGCGGCCTTTCACTACCCGGCTCTGGGGCCAACGTCCTGACTTTC CASSGLSLPGSGANVLTF
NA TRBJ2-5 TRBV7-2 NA TGTGCCAGCAGTCGGACGCCGCGGTCTCGGGAGACCCAGTACTTC CASSRTPRSRETQYF
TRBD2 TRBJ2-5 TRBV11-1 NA TGTGCCAGCAGCTTAGGGGCGTGGACTAGCGGGAACCAAGAGACCCAGTACTTC CASSLGAWTSGNQETQYF
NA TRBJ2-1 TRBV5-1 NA TGCGCCAGCCGGAAACAGTTCTTC CASRKQFF
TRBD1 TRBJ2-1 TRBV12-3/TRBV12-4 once TGTGCCAGCAGTTCGGGACAGGGCGGGGAGGGCTACAATGAGCAGTTCTTC CASSSGQGGEGYNEQFF
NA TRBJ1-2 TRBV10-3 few TGTGCCATCAGTGAGTCGAACAATGGGGGAGATGAGGATGGCTACACCTTC CAISESNNGGDEDGYTF